Listed below are T cell receptor beta chains from one sample, sequenced in a study of shared clonotypes between healthy human individuals. This table comes from immunoSEQ multiplex PCR, and its TCRdb copy is limited to in-frame clones, with some not included. The data contain under 1,100,000 clones, 70% to 80% of them singletons. The specimen sequenced was memory CD4+ T cells sorted from blood. All receptors derive from a man younger than 35 in good health. Each CDR3 is given with its conserved first and last residue. A D gene is named only where the DNA matches it firmly. Clone size is not always given. Where it is, it says once, few, many or a class for expanded clones.

clone_size,v_call,j_call,d_call,cdr3_aa,cdr3_nt
.,TRBV9,TRBJ1-6,.,CASSASGMNNSPLHF,TGTGCCAGCAGCGCCTCAGGAATGAATAATTCACCCCTCCACTTT
.,TRBV7-9,TRBJ2-1,TRBD1,CASSPGQQYNEQFF,TGTGCCAGCAGCCCGGGACAGCAGTACAATGAGCAGTTCTTC
once,TRBV29-1,TRBJ2-7,TRBD1,CSVEGTQGTYEQYF,TGCAGCGTTGAGGGAACACAGGGGACCTACGAGCAGTACTTC
.,TRBV2,TRBJ1-3,.,CASSALGRSSGNTIYF,TGTGCCAGCAGTGCGTTGGGACGTAGCTCTGGAAACACCATATATTTT
.,TRBV18,TRBJ2-7,.,CASSPVQAKEQYF,TGTGCCAGCTCACCGGTACAAGCGAAAGAGCAGTACTTC
.,TRBV7-6,TRBJ2-2,TRBD1,CASSPTGFHTGELFF,TGTGCCAGCAGCCCGACAGGGTTCCACACCGGGGAGCTGTTTTTT
.,TRBV7-8,TRBJ1-2,TRBD1,CASSTGQPYGYTF,TGTGCCAGCAGCACGGGACAGCCTTATGGCTACACCTTC
few,TRBV7-2,TRBJ2-7,.,CASSLVGDYEQYF,TGTGCCAGCAGCTTAGTTGGGGACTACGAGCAGTACTTC
few,TRBV19,TRBJ2-2,TRBD1,CASTTRAGGSGELFF,TGTGCCAGTACCACCCGGGCAGGGGGCTCCGGGGAGCTGTTTTTT
few,TRBV9,TRBJ2-4,.,CASSVAAGPVEFAKNIQYF,TGTGCCAGCAGCGTAGCAGCAGGGCCCGTGGAGTTTGCCAAAAACATTCAGTACTTC
.,TRBV4-3,TRBJ1-1,TRBD1,CASSQGGTGISTEAFF,TGCGCCAGCAGCCAGGGGGGGACAGGGATCTCCACTGAAGCTTTCTTT
.,TRBV10-2,TRBJ2-2,.,CASNRANTGELFF,TGCGCCAGCAACAGGGCGAACACCGGGGAGCTGTTTTTT
.,TRBV5-1,TRBJ2-1,TRBD1,CASSPKTGTDYNEQFF,TGCGCCAGCAGCCCAAAGACCGGGACAGACTACAATGAGCAGTTCTTC
.,TRBV7-9,TRBJ1-1,.,CASSLGGSGTEAFF,TGTGCCAGCAGCTTAGGAGGGAGCGGCACTGAAGCTTTCTTT
.,TRBV10-3,TRBJ2-2,TRBD2,CAISTSGGELFF,TGTGCCATCAGTACTAGCGGCGGGGAGCTGTTTTTT
few,TRBV2,TRBJ1-5,.,CASRGTVNQPQHF,TGTGCCAGTCGTGGGACGGTCAATCAGCCCCAGCATTTT
.,TRBV30,TRBJ1-1,TRBD1,CAWSDRGIEAFF,TGTGCCTGGAGCGACAGGGGGATTGAAGCTTTCTTT
.,TRBV12-5,TRBJ2-7,TRBD2,CASARTSNEQYF,TGTGCTAGTGCTAGGACTAGCAACGAGCAGTACTTC
.,TRBV10-3,TRBJ1-1,TRBD1,CAISEETGGTEAFF,TGTGCCATCAGTGAGGAGACAGGGGGCACTGAAGCTTTCTTT
.,TRBV7-9,TRBJ2-3,.,CASSLGSRDTQYF,TGTGCCAGCAGCTTAGGGAGCCGGGATACGCAGTATTTT
few,TRBV5-4,TRBJ2-5,TRBD2,CASSGGVGSGRREETQYF,TGTGCCAGCAGCGGGGGCGTTGGTAGCGGGAGGAGGGAAGAGACCCAGTACTTC
.,TRBV4-2,TRBJ1-2,.,CASSQINPTQGYTF,TGTGCCAGCAGCCAAATTAATCCCACTCAAGGCTACACCTTC
.,TRBV6-6,TRBJ2-7,.,CASSYLTTIEQYF,TGTGCCAGCAGTTACCTGACAACTATTGAGCAGTACTTC
.,TRBV7-2,TRBJ2-5,TRBD1,CASSLGDREPETQYF,TGTGCCAGCAGCTTAGGAGACAGGGAACCAGAGACCCAGTACTTC
few,TRBV11-2,TRBJ2-2,TRBD2,CASSLGVLAGDTGELFF,TGTGCCAGCAGCTTAGGTGTACTAGCGGGAGATACCGGGGAGCTGTTTTTT
once,TRBV7-2,TRBJ2-3,.,CASSLVGRRTDTQYF,TGTGCCAGCAGCTTAGTTGGCAGACGAACGGATACGCAGTATTTT
.,TRBV9,TRBJ2-2,TRBD1,CASSAGYLTGKGTGELFF,TGTGCCAGCAGCGCAGGATACTTGACAGGGAAGGGCACCGGGGAGCTGTTTTTT
.,TRBV5-1,TRBJ2-1,TRBD2,CASFGTSGSREQFF,TGCGCCAGCTTCGGGACTAGCGGGAGTCGTGAGCAGTTCTTC
once,TRBV7-2,TRBJ2-7,.,CASSQVWAGSYEQYF,TGTGCCAGCAGCCAAGTCTGGGCGGGGTCCTACGAGCAGTACTTC
many,TRBV7-3,TRBJ1-2,TRBD1,CASSLSGGAYTF,TGTGCCAGCAGCTTATCAGGGGGCGCCTACACCTTC
.,TRBV5-8,TRBJ2-3,.,CASSRLTSTDTQYF,TGTGCCAGCAGTCGACTGACAAGCACAGATACGCAGTATTTT
.,TRBV27,TRBJ1-1,.,CASSRRDLRTEAFF,TGTGCCAGCAGTCGTCGGGACTTGAGGACTGAAGCTTTCTTT
.,TRBV5-1,TRBJ2-3,TRBD2,CASSVSGGAGTDTQYF,TGCGCCAGCAGCGTTAGCGGGGGGGCCGGTACAGATACGCAGTATTTT
once,TRBV6-1,TRBJ1-2,.,CASSEEVPGQDGYTF,TGTGCCAGCAGTGAAGAGGTTCCAGGGCAGGATGGCTACACCTTC
.,TRBV5-1,TRBJ2-5,.,CASSLGVLLAETQYF,TGCGCCAGCAGCTTGGGAGTATTACTAGCAGAGACCCAGTACTTC
medium-sized,TRBV7-2,TRBJ1-4,.,CASSYRVGNEKLFF,TGTGCCAGCAGCTACAGGGTCGGGAATGAAAAACTGTTTTTT
medium-sized,TRBV2,TRBJ1-6,.,CASSVTAAQNNSPLHF,TGTGCCAGCAGTGTAACAGCCGCCCAAAATAATTCACCCCTCCACTTT
.,TRBV28,TRBJ2-7,TRBD1,CATITGVGYEQYF,TGTGCCACCATAACAGGGGTGGGCTACGAGCAGTACTTC
.,TRBV5-1,TRBJ1-1,.,CASSSDRQFTEAFF,TGCGCCAGCAGCTCTGACCGACAGTTTACTGAAGCTTTCTTT
.,TRBV7-9,TRBJ2-7,.,CASSFGGGRYEQYF,TGTGCCAGCAGCTTTGGTGGGGGACGCTACGAGCAGTACTTC
.,TRBV6-6,TRBJ1-1,.,CASTSRNTEAFF,TGTGCCAGCACCTCCAGGAACACTGAAGCTTTCTTT
few,TRBV6-5,TRBJ2-6,.,CASLRGPGANVLTF,TGTGCCAGCCTGAGGGGTCCTGGGGCCAACGTCCTGACTTTC
many,TRBV19,TRBJ1-2,.,CASSRLGTDYGYTF,TGTGCCAGTAGCCGCCTCGGGACGGACTATGGCTACACCTTC
.,TRBV29-1,TRBJ1-1,.,CSVTDTEAFF,TGCAGCGTCACGGACACTGAAGCTTTCTTT
.,TRBV6-6,TRBJ2-4,TRBD1,CASSYSGQGINIQYF,TGTGCCAGCAGTTATTCCGGACAGGGGATTAACATTCAGTACTTC
.,TRBV7-2,TRBJ2-7,.,CASSLVEYEQYF,TGTGCCAGCAGCTTAGTGGAGTACGAGCAGTACTTC
.,TRBV2,TRBJ2-3,TRBD1,CARRDSLGDTQYF,TGTGCCAGACGGGACAGCCTAGGAGATACGCAGTATTTT
.,TRBV6-6,TRBJ2-7,TRBD2,CASSYSGRAEEQYF,TGTGCCAGCAGTTATTCCGGGAGGGCCGAAGAGCAGTACTTC
few,TRBV5-6,TRBJ2-7,.,CASSYRIRSYEQYF,TGTGCCAGCAGCTACCGCATCAGGTCCTACGAGCAGTACTTC
.,TRBV5-1,TRBJ2-7,TRBD2,CASSLASAGGSSEQYF,TGCGCCAGCAGCTTGGCCTCGGCGGGGGGAAGCTCCGAGCAGTACTTC
.,TRBV9,TRBJ2-1,TRBD2,CASSVGRASGGNEQFF,TGTGCCAGCAGCGTAGGTAGGGCTAGCGGGGGCAATGAGCAGTTCTTC
.,TRBV29-1,TRBJ1-2,.,CSVLGSRGYTF,TGCAGCGTTTTAGGGAGCCGGGGCTACACCTTC
.,TRBV27,TRBJ1-1,.,CASWGHMNTEAFF,TGTGCCAGCTGGGGGCACATGAACACTGAGGCTTTCTTT
few,TRBV5-6,TRBJ2-7,.,CASSHLQDKKQYF,TGTGCCAGCAGCCATTTACAGGACAAAAAGCAGTACTTC
.,TRBV6-1,TRBJ1-1,.,CASSEQGPNTEAFF,TGTGCCAGCAGTGAACAGGGACCTAACACTGAAGCTTTCTTT
few,TRBV14,TRBJ2-7,.,CASSRSYYEQYF,TGTGCCAGCAGCCGGAGTTACTACGAGCAGTACTTC
.,TRBV6-9,TRBJ2-7,.,CASQVRVSYEQYF,TGTGCCAGCCAAGTCAGGGTCTCGTACGAGCAGTACTTC
.,TRBV9,TRBJ2-7,TRBD2,CASSPWGSGKVYEQYF,TGTGCCAGCAGCCCCTGGGGTAGCGGGAAGGTCTACGAGCAGTACTTC
.,TRBV9,TRBJ2-1,TRBD2,CASSVGQRGYNEQFF,TGTGCCAGCAGCGTCGGACAGCGGGGGTACAATGAGCAGTTCTTC
few,TRBV6-5,TRBJ2-5,.,CASSPPGGRAETQYF,TGTGCCAGCAGTCCACCCGGGGGCAGGGCGGAGACCCAGTACTTC